The TCR beta chain described here comes from a study of blood T cell repertoires in COVID-19 (TCRdb year 2020). In terms of the full investigation: Samples covering the acute and convalescent phases of COVID-19 were provided by collaborators in the United States, Italy and Spain. The material from the prospective study consisted of cDNA or gDNA derived from T cells, B-cell-depleted T cells, or PBMCs. Subjects who had been exposed to COVID-19, were actively infected with it, or had recovered from it provided the deeply sampled blood TCRbeta repertoires that made up the dataset. A freely available public database, intended as a resource for researchers studying the immune response to SARS-CoV-2, is where the repertoires were released. Samples came from the ongoing ImmuneRACE study (first 160 participants) plus 1,254 subjects from 6 global collaborators. A de-identified subject ID, COVID-19 status, age in years and sex were almost always included in the sample metadata. Where available, HLA class I and class II types were taken from metadata supplied by the sample provider and were not determined by assay-based typing.

TCRbeta CDR3 regions were amplified from genomic DNA using the immunoSEQ Assay, a bias-controlled multiplex PCR. On the study's bioinformatics: The number of nucleated cells in each sample was estimated by amplification of reference gene primers within the assay. To quantify the absolute abundance of each unique TCRbeta CDR3 rearrangement, sequence reads were collapsed and filtered. For each sample, productive Simpson clonality was calculated as the square root of Simpson's diversity index across productive rearrangements. Drawn from immuneACCESS, this table holds only the in-frame rearrangements with V and J called that TCRdb kept. Clones are partly lost; checked studies trace under half to an unresolved V gene and leave the rest unexplained. That table furnishes V, J and clone size, whereas the DNA furnished D and trimming. Recorded for this sample are approximately 130,000 clones; around 86% of them occurred a single time. The ten largest clones add up to approximately 9.1% of the sample.

Summary of the overall study and its limitations: The quantity of clinical and demographic metadata differed by source and by participant and was supplied without curation.

Collaborating institutions collected whole blood in K2EDTA tubes following their own protocols. Collaborator samples were shipped for TCRbeta analysis as frozen whole blood, isolated PBMCs, or DNA extracted from either sample type. The junction shows trimming of 2 bases on V and 11 bases on J, plus 13 bases between the germline ends. The cysteine opens and the phenylalanine closes a CDR3 of 13 amino acids. Of the read, only the CDR3 DNA is kept; its 39 bases are in frame from base 1. The germline V gene specifies SNHLY as CDR1 and FYNNEI as CDR2. Regarding this clone: Its antigen is currently not known. It has no much larger one-base neighbor in the sample; base qualities were not kept.

The sequence links TRBV2 to TRBJ1-5, with a weak D call of TRBD1 (5 bases match). The source is a woman aged 60 to 75 with active or convalescent COVID-19. The source material was peripheral blood. This receptor has the CDR3 CASSEIGGNSQHF. The sequence in DNA is TGTGCCAGCAGTGAAATTGGGGGGAATTCCCAGCATTTT.